The clone carrying this TCR beta chain occurred many times. The sample comes from a study of identical twins. TCRdb analysed the 5' RACE reads with MiXCR anew, one entry per CDR3 protein. Of hundreds of thousands of distinct CDR3 sequences in the sample, about 9.4% were seen once. V was pared by 1 base and J by 0 bases, with 6 bases between. The CDR3 is made up of 14 amino acids. Germline V gives CDR1 SGDLS, CDR2 YYNGEE. These same data were also listed under a study on yellow fever vaccine responses in identical twins.

The source of this sequence is a woman in her late teens or twenties in good health. The sample comprised PBMCs. The chain joins TRBV9 to TRBJ2-3, with D unclear. Here the CDR3 DNA reads TGTGCCAGCAGCGTATCCCCAAGCACAGATACGCAGTATTTT. It codes for CASSVSPSTDTQYF.